This T cell receptor beta chain was obtained from a study of early stage breast cancer tumors. Study summary: Most invasive tumors, about 80% of the 16, were ER+/PR+/HER2-. Among about twelve ER+/PR+/HER2- tumors, eight were ductal, four lobular.

The CDR3 totals 13 residues. Germline CDR1 and CDR2: SGHVS and FNYEAQ. V lost 5 bases to trimming and J lost 6 bases, with 11 bases between them. Broader study findings: Commonly generated sequences made up most enriched TCRB sequences shared between patients.

Assay used: immunoSEQ multiplex PCR; TCRdb lists only in-frame clones, some missing. The data hold approximately 31,000 clones, with 74% observed a single time. With regard to this clone: Its antigen is currently unknown.

The clonotype comes from a person aged 25 to 40 with breast cancer. Sequencing was carried out using breast tumor tissue. This chain uses TRBV7-6 with TRBJ2-4; D may match TRBD1 or TRBD2 (7 bases each). CDR3 DNA sequence: TGTGCCAGCAGCACAGGGGAGGGAAACATTCAGTACTTC. It translates to CASSTGEGNIQYF.